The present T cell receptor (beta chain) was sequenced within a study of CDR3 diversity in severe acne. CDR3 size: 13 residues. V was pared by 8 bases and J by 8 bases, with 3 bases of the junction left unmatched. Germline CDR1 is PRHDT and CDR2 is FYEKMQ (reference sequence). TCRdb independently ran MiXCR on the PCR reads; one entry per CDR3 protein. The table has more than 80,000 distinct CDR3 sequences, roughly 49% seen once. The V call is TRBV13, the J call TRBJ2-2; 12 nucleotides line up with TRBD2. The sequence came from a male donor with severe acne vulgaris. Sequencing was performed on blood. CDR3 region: CASGLAGKGELFF. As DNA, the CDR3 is TGTGCCAGCGGACTAGCGGGAAAGGGGGAGCTGTTTTTT.